The entry below gives a single T cell receptor (beta chain) sequence along with its context. As yet, its antigen is unknown. The data stem from a study of Ad26.COV2.S vaccination and SARS-CoV-2 variants. The wider study: Participant was drawn from the COV1001 Ad26.COV2.S trial arm. Ad26.COV2.S, an intramuscular injection, was given once or twice 56 days apart.

The treatment here: some 20 received Ad26.COV2.S at low or high dose, single or two shots; 5 received placebo; per-sample allocation not given. Specimen acquisition occurred on day 63 following the initial vaccine or placebo injection. In the vaccine, an Ad26 vector expressed the SARS-CoV-2 spike of the Wuhan strain. The method was immunoSEQ multiplex PCR; TCRdb's version includes in-frame clones alone and lacks a portion of them. Here the sample spans around 380,000 clones, approximately 91% being singletons. The germline CDR1 and CDR2 sequences are SGHRS and YFSETQ. V was cut by 2 bases and J by 0 bases, with 10 bases left in between. The CDR3 is made up of 15 amino acids. Points from the study as a whole: Overall T cell responses may have been underestimated by the analyses of TCR breadth and depth.

V gene TRBV5-1 combines with J gene TRBJ2-3; D unresolved. This material consisted of peripheral blood, taken in a trial of Ad26.COV2.S vaccine versus placebo. The TCR sequence derives from a person aged 18-60 years who received the Ad26.COV2.S COVID-19 vaccine or a placebo. CDR3 residues: CASSFGGPSTDTQYF. CDR3 bases: TGCGCCAGCAGCTTCGGTGGCCCTAGCACAGATACGCAGTATTTT.